The rows below give T cell receptor beta chains drawn from one sample of a study of CXCR3-negative and CXCR3-positive naive CD8 T cells. No DNA is given; TCRdb re-called the 5' RACE reads and lists each CDR3 protein once. The sample totals approximately 52,000 distinct CDR3 sequences. What was sequenced was memory CD8+ T cells from blood. Source of these receptors: a human donor in good health. Some clones in this sample may be carry-over from other donors' samples. The CDR3 runs from the conserved cysteine through the conserved F or W. Clone size appears in some rows only: once, few, many, or a class for an expanded clone.

clone size	V gene	J gene	CDR3 protein
.	TRBV4-3	TRBJ2-1	CASSQARGGPYNEQFF
.	TRBV11-2	TRBJ2-5	CASSLAASGSMKTQYF
.	TRBV7-3	TRBJ2-7	CASSVGTGGPYEQYF
.	TRBV5-1	TRBJ2-7	CASSLAKNHKGEQYF
.	TRBV6-2/TRBV6-3	TRBJ2-5	CASSYSAGQSQETQYF
.	TRBV6-1	TRBJ2-2	CASNPGLDVAGELFF
medium-sized	TRBV20-1	TRBJ2-7	CSATDGDRGAYEQYF
.	TRBV21-1	TRBJ2-7	CASSARDYEQYF
.	TRBV7-9	TRBJ2-3	CASSLRLAGPMDTQYF
.	TRBV7-8	TRBJ2-3	CASSLTSGGPTDTQYF
.	TRBV28	TRBJ2-1	CASSLFGSGRSEQFF
.	TRBV28	TRBJ2-7	CASTWGRSYEQYF
.	TRBV15	TRBJ2-2	CATLAGGLTGELFF
.	TRBV20-1	TRBJ2-7	CSATGTEFYEQYF
.	TRBV29-1	TRBJ2-1	CSVELAGAAEQFF
.	TRBV28	TRBJ2-7	CASSLLYSSYEQYF
.	TRBV29-1	TRBJ2-7	CSVTVAYEQYF
.	TRBV14	TRBJ2-7	CASSQGAGYEQYF
.	TRBV7-2	TRBJ2-3	CASSIYPDTQYF
.	TRBV4-1	TRBJ2-7	CASSQVPPYEQYF
.	TRBV2	TRBJ2-3	CASRSGFPDTQYF
.	TRBV20-1	TRBJ2-1	CSAGISDNEQFF
.	TRBV11-1	TRBJ2-1	CASSLGFRIAGESEQFF
.	TRBV27	TRBJ1-5	CASAALGYLYSNQPQHF
.	TRBV20-1	TRBJ1-1	CSARTGETEAFF
.	TRBV4-3	TRBJ2-7	CASSLRQWDEQYF
.	TRBV9	TRBJ1-6	CASSVASSALNSPLHF
.	TRBV6-5	TRBJ2-5	CASSYSIAAPRETQYF
.	TRBV28	TRBJ2-1	CASSLTGGSYNEQFF
.	TRBV19	TRBJ2-5	CASSIGGGAGETQYF
.	TRBV20-1	TRBJ1-2	CSARAKGQGPVGYTF
.	TRBV27	TRBJ2-7	CASSLDRNYEQYF
.	TRBV7-3	TRBJ2-7	CASSLSPLANDEQYF
.	TRBV29-1	TRBJ2-2	CSVEDPNTGELFF
.	TRBV12-3/TRBV12-4	TRBJ2-2	CASTPTAGGSVGELFF
.	TRBV18	TRBJ2-1	CASSPPGGRGEQFF
.	TRBV29-1	TRBJ2-1	CSVASGRADEQFF
.	TRBV6-5	TRBJ2-3	CASRPGQGGLDTQYF
.	TRBV5-1	TRBJ2-3	CASSSPGTSPEDTQYF
.	TRBV7-9	TRBJ2-7	CASTQTVSEQYF
.	TRBV10-2	TRBJ1-1	CASRTGLDTEAFF
.	TRBV30	TRBJ2-3	CAWSPYTDTQYF
.	TRBV28	TRBJ2-1	CASSFLSTVSWNEQFF
.	TRBV14	TRBJ2-5	CASSFVGPVPQETQYF
.	TRBV29-1	TRBJ2-3	CSVEYTNAGTQYF
.	TRBV12-3/TRBV12-4	TRBJ1-5	CASSLVRGNQPQHF
.	TRBV11-2	TRBJ1-2	CASSLSTTGAGYGYTF
medium-sized	TRBV7-8	TRBJ1-1	CASSPSQQFTEAFF
.	TRBV25-1	TRBJ2-6	CASSSFRSSSGANVLTF